This T cell receptor (beta chain) is from a study of blood T cells in healthy people across ages. Broader study findings: Naive T cell percentage by flow cytometry tracked strongly with beta diversity.

The use of a sample-barcoded 5' primer and a J-beta primer mix characterized a second PCR of roughly 6 to 11 cycles. The template-switch adaptor was a 5' adaptor with 12 random nucleotides. It tagged each cDNA molecule. TCRdb reprocessed the 5' RACE reads via MiXCR and lists one record per CDR3 protein. The table records about 1,500,000 distinct CDR3 sequences, approximately 42% of them present only once. About this clonotype: What it binds is not known.

In terms of origin and age, donors were healthy Caucasian individuals from Russia aged about 6 to 100. Peripheral blood was drawn, ten milliliters per donor. The CDR3 covers 18 residues. Sequences were obtained from blood. The chain is built from TRBV21-1 and TRBJ2-2; TRBD2, the table's D call, was not compared with the DNA. TRBV21-1 is labeled a pseudogene. This sequence was found in a woman between 18 and 29 years old in good health. In DNA form, the CDR3 reads TGTGCCAGCAGCCTGCGCAATCCTCGGACTAAAGGGGCTGGGGAGCTGTTTTTT. This translates into CASSLRNPRTKGAGELFF.